These T cell receptor beta chains were read from a single sample in a study of blood T cell repertoires in COVID-19. Clones were read by immunoSEQ multiplex PCR, and TCRdb kept only the in-frame ones, dropping some. Among some 460,000 clones listed, around 90% were seen once. Sample: PBMCs or T cells enriched from blood (not recorded which). The source of these receptors is a woman under 30 who had recovered from COVID-19. CDR3s include the opening cysteine and the closing phenylalanine or tryptophan. The order of the fields is V gene, CDR3 length, D gene, J gene, CDR3 protein, CDR3 DNA. The D gene is left open where the match is weak.

TRBV14	14	.	TRBJ2-7	CASSPYLRVGEQYF	TGTGCCAGCAGCCCCTACCTCAGGGTGGGAGAGCAGTACTTC
TRBV28	13	.	TRBJ1-1	CASSSPSGGEAFF	TGTGCCAGCAGTTCCCCTTCCGGAGGGGAAGCTTTCTTT
TRBV4-1	18	.	TRBJ1-5	CASSQEGPGLRLMWPQHF	TGCGCCAGCAGCCAAGAAGGCCCAGGCCTTCGCCTAATGTGGCCCCAGCATTTT
TRBV3-1/TRBV3-2	13	.	TRBJ1-4	CASSQDYGGKLFF	TGTGCCAGCAGCCAAGATTATGGGGGGAAACTGTTTTTT
TRBV4-1	13	TRBD1	TRBJ1-2	CASGYRGLPGYTF	TGCGCCAGCGGTTACAGGGGTCTGCCTGGCTACACCTTC
TRBV5-1	15	TRBD2	TRBJ2-1	CASSAGLAVENEQFF	TGCGCCAGCAGCGCGGGACTAGCAGTCGAAAATGAGCAGTTCTTC
TRBV3-1/TRBV3-2	16	TRBD1	TRBJ1-3	CASSRYTGTGLDTIYF	TGTGCCAGCAGCCGCTACACCGGGACAGGCTTGGACACCATATATTTT
TRBV11-3	15	.	TRBJ1-5	CASNHRPWGNQPQHF	TGTGCCAGCAACCACAGGCCATGGGGCAATCAGCCCCAGCATTTT
TRBV19	17	TRBD1	TRBJ1-4	CASSSKAIRGLNEKLFF	TGTGCCAGTAGTTCCAAGGCAATCAGGGGGCTTAATGAAAAACTGTTTTTT
TRBV6-6	17	.	TRBJ1-1	CASSRSPDRPVRGEAFF	TGTGCCAGCAGTCGCTCCCCGGACCGACCCGTAAGGGGTGAAGCTTTCTTT